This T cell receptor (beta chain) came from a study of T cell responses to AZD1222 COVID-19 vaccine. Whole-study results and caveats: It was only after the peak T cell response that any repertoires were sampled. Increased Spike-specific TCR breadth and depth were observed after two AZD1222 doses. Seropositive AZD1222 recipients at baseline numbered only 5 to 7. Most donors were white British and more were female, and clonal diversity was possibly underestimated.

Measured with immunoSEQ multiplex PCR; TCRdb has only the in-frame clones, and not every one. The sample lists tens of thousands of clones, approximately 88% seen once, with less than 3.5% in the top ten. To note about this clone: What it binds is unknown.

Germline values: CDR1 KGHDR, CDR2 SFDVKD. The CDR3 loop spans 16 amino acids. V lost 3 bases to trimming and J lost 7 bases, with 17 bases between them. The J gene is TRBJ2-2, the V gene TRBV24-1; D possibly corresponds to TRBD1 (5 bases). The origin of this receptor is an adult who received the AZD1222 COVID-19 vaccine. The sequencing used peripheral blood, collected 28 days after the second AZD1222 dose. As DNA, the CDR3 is TGTGCCACCAGTGATAGAGCAGGGCTATCGGGCGGGGAGCTGTTTTTT. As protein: CATSDRAGLSGGELFF.